These T cell receptor beta chains were read from a single sample in a study of cytomegalovirus exposure and HLA in healthy donors. Sequenced by immunoSEQ multiplex PCR; TCRdb stores in-frame clones only, minus some. This sample has about 160,000 clones, with around 77% found just once. Sequencing was carried out using PBMCs. These TCRs come from a man aged 25-45 years in good health and CMV-seropositive. CDR3s include the opening cysteine and the closing phenylalanine or tryptophan. A D gene is named only where the DNA matches it firmly. The size field is filled for only some rows; it gives once, few, many or a size class.

size	D	J	V	length	CDR3	DNA
-	-	TRBJ2-7	TRBV6-4	13	CASSLGPSYEQYF	TGTGCCAGCAGTCTGGGGCCGTCCTACGAGCAGTACTTC
-	TRBD1	TRBJ1-4	TRBV7-8	14	CASSWDRSNEKLFF	TGTGCCAGCAGCTGGGACAGATCAAATGAAAAACTGTTTTTT
-	-	TRBJ2-2	TRBV4-1	14	CASSQVSDTGELFF	TGCGCCAGCAGCCAAGTTTCCGACACCGGGGAGCTGTTTTTT
once	-	TRBJ2-1	TRBV5-4	14	CASSGQRSYNEQFF	TGTGCCAGCAGCGGGCAGCGGTCCTACAATGAGCAGTTCTTC
-	-	TRBJ2-7	TRBV18	14	CASSPPSGSYEQYF	TGTGCCAGCTCACCACCGTCAGGCTCCTACGAGCAGTACTTC
-	TRBD1	TRBJ2-7	TRBV27	14	CASSLGTGAFEQYF	TGTGCCAGCAGCCTAGGGACAGGGGCCTTCGAGCAGTACTTC
-	-	TRBJ2-3	TRBV7-9	13	CASSPTTTGTQYF	TGTGCCAGCAGCCCGACTACCACGGGTACGCAGTATTTT
-	TRBD1	TRBJ1-2	TRBV7-2	15	CASSLGKGAGYGYTF	TGTGCCAGCAGCTTAGGCAAGGGGGCTGGGTATGGCTACACCTTC
-	-	TRBJ2-7	TRBV19	13	CASSERVHGEQYF	TGTGCCAGTAGTGAGAGGGTGCACGGCGAGCAGTACTTC
-	-	TRBJ2-2	TRBV6-1	14	CASSERTLTGELFF	TGTGCCAGCAGTGAAAGGACTTTGACCGGGGAGCTGTTTTTT
-	-	TRBJ1-5	TRBV2	15	CASSETTLDNQPQHF	TGTGCCAGCAGTGAAACGACATTGGACAATCAGCCCCAGCATTTT
-	-	TRBJ1-6	TRBV7-2	16	CASSLAGSLLNSPLHF	TGTGCCAGCAGCTTAGCCGGGAGTCTTCTTAATTCACCCCTCCACTTT
-	-	TRBJ2-7	TRBV10-3	16	CAISGFEQGSSYEQYF	TGTGCCATCAGTGGTTTCGAACAGGGCAGCTCCTACGAGCAGTACTTC
-	TRBD2	TRBJ2-7	TRBV13	16	CASSAGLAGFSYEQYF	TGTGCCAGCAGCGCGGGACTAGCGGGGTTCTCCTACGAGCAGTACTTC